One TCR beta chain is described in this entry. In germline, CDR1 is MNHEY, CDR2 SVGAGI. CDR3 size: 15 residues. V lost 6 bases to trimming and J lost 7 bases, with 18 bases between them. This sample is part of a study of blood T cell repertoires in COVID-19. Study as a whole: The study drew acute and convalescent COVID-19 samples from the United States, Italy and Spain.

The repertoire was sequenced with immunoSEQ multiplex PCR; TCRdb's copy has only in-frame clones and lacks some. The repertoire holds roughly 300,000 clones, with approximately 88% as singletons. This clonotype was obtained from a man between 18 and 29 years old with active or convalescent COVID-19. The V and J genes are TRBV6-5 and TRBJ1-4; D may be TRBD1 (6 bases). The sequenced sample consisted of peripheral blood. The CDR3 DNA is TGTGCCAGCAGACCAGGGGAGGGGAGTATTGAAAAACTGTTTTTT. This sequence encodes CASRPGEGSIEKLFF.